The TCR beta chain under discussion was sequenced for a study of T-cell memory formation after mild COVID-19. The wider study: Each donor largely had its own TCR clusters.

TCRdb re-called the 5' RACE reads through MiXCR, storing one row per CDR3 protein. The table shows around 340,000 distinct CDR3 sequences, with around 15% occurring only once. Trimming stripped 3 bases from V and 1 base from J, with 13 bases between. The CDR3 length is 15 residues. Looked up from germline, CDR1 is SGDLS and CDR2 is YYNGEE. This clonotype was detected only a few times. Its antigen is not known. General observations from the study: Chiefly within CM and EM were the contracting CD4+ clones; CD8+ ones were within EMRA. Certain responding clones were present in pre-infection memory, suggesting participation of cross-reactive memory. Later expanders leaned CD4+, whereas day 15 to 85 contracting clones were balanced CD4/CD8.

The specimen was PBMCs or a T cell subset sorted from them (not recorded which). The clonotype comes from a man between 18 and 29 years old who had mild COVID-19 (a few samples of this study predate the infection). Cell type and time point are not known. J is TRBJ2-5 and V is TRBV9; D remains ambiguous. CDR3: CASSGRSSLQETQYF. The CDR3 coding sequence is TGTGCCAGCAGCGGAAGGTCGTCCCTCCAAGAGACCCAGTACTTC.